This is a list of T cell receptor beta chains from one sample in a study of graft-versus-host responses after intestinal transplantation. Using immunoSEQ multiplex PCR, the repertoire was profiled, and TCRdb retains in-frame clones only, with some absent. The sample records around 13,000 clones, roughly 81% being singletons. Specimen: ileum tissue, collected 16 days after intestinal transplant. Receptors were obtained from a human patient who received an intestinal transplant, so some T cells may come from the graft donor. CDR3s include the opening cysteine and the closing phenylalanine or tryptophan. Each record gives: J gene, clone size, V gene, D gene, CDR3 DNA, CDR3 protein. A D gene is named only where the DNA matches it firmly. Only some rows state a clone size, as once, few, many or a class for expanded clones.

J: TRBJ1-2
size: few
V: TRBV7-9
D: NA
DNA: TGTGCCAGCAGCTTCAACTACGGACAGAGCTATGGCTACACCTTC
CDR3: CASSFNYGQSYGYTF

J: TRBJ2-2
size: NA
V: TRBV10-3
D: NA
DNA: TGTGCCATCAGTGAGTCGATGAGGGTCACTAACACCGGGGAGCTGTTTTTT
CDR3: CAISESMRVTNTGELFF

J: TRBJ2-5
size: NA
V: TRBV15
D: TRBD2
DNA: TGTGCCACCAGCAGAGCACGCGGCGGGGGAGAGACCCAGTACTTC
CDR3: CATSRARGGGETQYF

J: TRBJ2-1
size: once
V: TRBV30
D: TRBD2
DNA: TGTGCCTGGAGCAAAGGACTAGCGGGGGGGCAGAATGAGCAGTTCTTC
CDR3: CAWSKGLAGGQNEQFF

J: TRBJ2-1
size: NA
V: TRBV1
D: NA
DNA: TGCACCAGCAGCGCGACACCAGATCTACAATCCTACAATGAGCAGTTCTTC
CDR3: CTSSATPDLQSYNEQFF

J: TRBJ1-1
size: NA
V: TRBV7-8
D: NA
DNA: TGTGCCAGCAGCTTAGTCGAGAGAACTGAAGCTTTCTTT
CDR3: CASSLVERTEAFF

J: TRBJ2-7
size: NA
V: TRBV25-1
D: TRBD2
DNA: TGTGCCAGCAGTGAACAGGCTAGCGGGCCCTACGAGCAGTACTTC
CDR3: CASSEQASGPYEQYF

J: TRBJ2-3
size: few
V: TRBV30
D: TRBD1
DNA: TGTGCCTGGACCGCGACAGGGGTGAGCGCAGATACGCAGTATTTT
CDR3: CAWTATGVSADTQYF

J: TRBJ1-5
size: once
V: TRBV4-1
D: NA
DNA: TGCGCCAGCAGCCAAGACTCCAGCAATCAGCCCCAGCATTTT
CDR3: CASSQDSSNQPQHF

J: TRBJ2-3
size: NA
V: TRBV9
D: TRBD2
DNA: TGTGCCAGCAGCGTAGGACTAGCGGGCTTCACAGATACGCAGTATTTT
CDR3: CASSVGLAGFTDTQYF

J: TRBJ2-4
size: once
V: TRBV5-1
D: TRBD1
DNA: TGCGCCAGCAGCGGGGACAGGGAGAGGAACATTCAGTACTTC
CDR3: CASSGDRERNIQYF

J: TRBJ1-1
size: NA
V: TRBV5-1
D: NA
DNA: TGCGCCAGCAGCCCGGGTCACACTGAAGCTTTCTTT
CDR3: CASSPGHTEAFF

J: TRBJ2-1
size: NA
V: TRBV4-3
D: NA
DNA: TGCGCCAGCAGCCGGTTCGGGCAGGGTGTCGATGAGCAGTTCTTC
CDR3: CASSRFGQGVDEQFF

J: TRBJ1-2
size: NA
V: TRBV10-1
D: TRBD1
DNA: TGCGCCAGCAGTGGGGGGACAGAACCACTCTATGGCTACACCTTC
CDR3: CASSGGTEPLYGYTF

J: TRBJ2-1
size: few
V: TRBV6-1
D: NA
DNA: TGTGCCAGCAGTGACCTAGCGTATGAGCAGTTCTTC
CDR3: CASSDLAYEQFF

J: TRBJ2-7
size: NA
V: TRBV2
D: TRBD2
DNA: TGTGCCAGCAGTGACTTGGGGACTAGTGTATTCTACGAGCAGTACTTC
CDR3: CASSDLGTSVFYEQYF

J: TRBJ2-7
size: NA
V: TRBV10-1
D: TRBD2
DNA: TGCGCCAGCGAGCGACTAGCGGCACACTACGAGCAGTACTTC
CDR3: CASERLAAHYEQYF

J: TRBJ1-4
size: few
V: TRBV25-1
D: TRBD1
DNA: TGTGCCAGCTGTAGACAGGGCGGGGATGAAAAACTGTTTTTT
CDR3: CASCRQGGDEKLFF

J: TRBJ2-7
size: NA
V: TRBV7-9
D: TRBD1
DNA: TGTGCCAGCAGCCCCTCGGGACAGATATACGAGCAGTACTTC
CDR3: CASSPSGQIYEQYF

J: TRBJ2-1
size: NA
V: TRBV29-1
D: NA
DNA: TGCAGCGCTGAACCGGAGAACACCAATGAGCAGTTCTTC
CDR3: CSAEPENTNEQFF

J: TRBJ2-7
size: NA
V: TRBV27
D: TRBD1
DNA: TGTGCCAGTAAGTCCGGGACAGCCGAGGGGGAGCAGTACTTC
CDR3: CASKSGTAEGEQYF

J: TRBJ2-1
size: few
V: TRBV6-5
D: NA
DNA: TGTGCCAGCAGTTACTCGAGACAGTACAATGAGCAGTTCTTC
CDR3: CASSYSRQYNEQFF

J: TRBJ2-5
size: once
V: TRBV5-1
D: TRBD2
DNA: TGCGCCAGCACTTGGAGTAGCGGGGGGAGAGAGACCCAGTACTTC
CDR3: CASTWSSGGRETQYF

J: TRBJ2-1
size: NA
V: TRBV29-1
D: TRBD2
DNA: TGCAGCGTTGACGGGCGGGAGGGTCGGGGGAATGAGCAGTTCTTC
CDR3: CSVDGREGRGNEQFF

J: TRBJ1-4
size: NA
V: TRBV10-2
D: NA
DNA: TGCGCCAGCAGTGAATGGGGGACTCATTTAACTAATGAAAAACTGTTTTTT
CDR3: CASSEWGTHLTNEKLFF

J: TRBJ1-2
size: once
V: TRBV15
D: NA
DNA: TGTGCCACCAGCAGAGCCCTCAGACAGGACCATGGCTACACCTTC
CDR3: CATSRALRQDHGYTF

J: TRBJ1-1
size: NA
V: TRBV25-1
D: TRBD1
DNA: TGTGCCAGCAGTGGGACAGGGGGCACTGAAGCTTTCTTT
CDR3: CASSGTGGTEAFF

J: TRBJ2-7
size: NA
V: TRBV7-2
D: TRBD2
DNA: TGTGCCAGCAGTCCCGGACTAGCGGGCTACGAGCAGTACTTC
CDR3: CASSPGLAGYEQYF

J: TRBJ2-7
size: few
V: TRBV27
D: NA
DNA: TGTGCCAGCAGGGTGACTAATTTGGGCGAGCAGTACTTC
CDR3: CASRVTNLGEQYF

J: TRBJ1-6
size: NA
V: TRBV11-3
D: NA
DNA: TGTGCCAGCAGCTTGGGCTTGCAGGGCCGCGGAAATTCACCCCTCCACTTT
CDR3: CASSLGLQGRGNSPLHF

J: TRBJ1-1
size: NA
V: TRBV11-2
D: NA
DNA: TGTGCCAGCAGCCCGCATATCGGGGAACAAGCTTTCTTT
CDR3: CASSPHIGEQAFF

J: TRBJ1-5
size: NA
V: TRBV27
D: NA
DNA: TGTGCCAGCAGTTTATCGGGGGGTCAGCCCCAGCATTTT
CDR3: CASSLSGGQPQHF

J: TRBJ2-5
size: NA
V: TRBV5-1
D: TRBD1
DNA: TGCGCCAGCAGCTTTACAGGGGATGGCGAGACCCAGTACTTC
CDR3: CASSFTGDGETQYF

J: TRBJ2-1
size: NA
V: TRBV25-1
D: TRBD2
DNA: TGTGCCAGCAGTGACAGCGGGGGGGCCTACAATGAGCAGTTCTTC
CDR3: CASSDSGGAYNEQFF

J: TRBJ1-1
size: NA
V: TRBV27
D: TRBD1
DNA: TGTGCCAGCAGTCTGAACAGGGGGCTTTTTAGGAACACTGAAGCTTTCTTT
CDR3: CASSLNRGLFRNTEAFF

J: TRBJ2-2
size: NA
V: TRBV7-3
D: NA
DNA: TGTGCCAGCAGCCTCGGGACCGGGGAGCTGTTTTTT
CDR3: CASSLGTGELFF

J: TRBJ2-7
size: NA
V: TRBV27
D: TRBD2
DNA: TGTGCCAGCAGTCCCCTACTAGCGGGAGCCGGCAACGAGCAGTACTTC
CDR3: CASSPLLAGAGNEQYF

J: TRBJ2-6
size: NA
V: TRBV19
D: TRBD1
DNA: TGTGCCAGTAGTCGCCGGGACAGGCCTAACTCTGGGGCCAACGTCCTGACTTTC
CDR3: CASSRRDRPNSGANVLTF

J: TRBJ2-2
size: NA
V: TRBV23-1
D: TRBD1
DNA: TGCGCCAGCAAGGGGACAGAGAACACCGGGGAGCTGTTTTTT
CDR3: CASKGTENTGELFF

J: TRBJ2-3
size: NA
V: TRBV4-1
D: TRBD2
DNA: TGCGCCAGCAGCCAAGATGGAGCTAGCGGGAGGACAGATACGCAGTATTTT
CDR3: CASSQDGASGRTDTQYF

J: TRBJ2-1
size: NA
V: TRBV5-1
D: NA
DNA: TGCGCCAGCAGCTTGTTAAGAAACTTGTATAGTGAGCAGTTCTTC
CDR3: CASSLLRNLYSEQFF

J: TRBJ2-2
size: NA
V: TRBV10-3
D: TRBD2
DNA: TGTGCCGCGAAGGGTCTAGCGGGAGTACGGAACACCGGGGAGCTGTTTTTT
CDR3: CAAKGLAGVRNTGELFF

J: TRBJ2-7
size: NA
V: TRBV29-1
D: TRBD2
DNA: TGCAGCGTTGAGAGTGGGGTCGGGAGGATTCACGAGCAGTACTTC
CDR3: CSVESGVGRIHEQYF

J: TRBJ2-3
size: few
V: TRBV29-1
D: TRBD2
DNA: TGCAGCGTGGTTAGCGGGAGTAAGGATACGCAGTATTTT
CDR3: CSVVSGSKDTQYF

J: TRBJ1-1
size: few
V: TRBV18
D: NA
DNA: TGTGCCAGCTCACCACAGGGGCACACTGAAGCTTTCTTT
CDR3: CASSPQGHTEAFF

J: TRBJ1-2
size: NA
V: TRBV13
D: NA
DNA: TGTGCCAGCAGCTTACCCTCCTCTAACTATGGCTACACCTTC
CDR3: CASSLPSSNYGYTF

J: TRBJ2-7
size: NA
V: TRBV29-1
D: NA
DNA: TGCAGCGTTTCTGACAGTTCCTACGAGCAGTACTTC
CDR3: CSVSDSSYEQYF

J: TRBJ1-1
size: NA
V: TRBV20-1
D: NA
DNA: TGCAGTGCGAACGGGTCCCATGAAGCTTTCTTT
CDR3: CSANGSHEAFF

J: TRBJ2-7
size: NA
V: TRBV4-3
D: NA
DNA: TGCGCCAGCAGCCAAGGCTCAATGGTCAGCTCCTACGAGCAGTACTTC
CDR3: CASSQGSMVSSYEQYF

J: TRBJ2-3
size: NA
V: TRBV7-2
D: TRBD2
DNA: TGTGCCAGCAGGGGAGTAGCGGGGGGAGTCGCAGATACGCAGTATTTT
CDR3: CASRGVAGGVADTQYF

J: TRBJ1-1
size: few
V: TRBV30
D: NA
DNA: TGTGCCTGGAGTGGGGGCAACTTGAACACTGAAGCTTTCTTT
CDR3: CAWSGGNLNTEAFF

J: TRBJ2-2
size: NA
V: TRBV6-1
D: TRBD1
DNA: TGTGCCAGCAGTGTTAGGGACAGGGACGGCCCCGGGGAGCTGTTTTTT
CDR3: CASSVRDRDGPGELFF

J: TRBJ2-1
size: NA
V: TRBV6-6
D: TRBD2
DNA: TGTGCCAGCAGTATAGCGGGGGGGGCCTACAATGAGCAGTTCTTC
CDR3: CASSIAGGAYNEQFF

J: TRBJ1-5
size: NA
V: TRBV12-5
D: TRBD1
DNA: TGTGCTAGTGGAAAAGGACAGGTCCCAATGGCCCAGCATTTT
CDR3: CASGKGQVPMAQHF